This TCR beta chain was retrieved from a study of blood T cell repertoires in COVID-19. Study at large: The study drew acute and convalescent COVID-19 samples from the United States, Italy and Spain. The analysed material was cDNA or gDNA that came from T cells, B-cell-depleted T cells, or PBMCs.

CDR1 is MNHNY, CDR2 SVGAGI, per germline (reference sequence). The CDR3 loop spans 20 amino acids. The V end was cut by 6 bases, the J end by 0 bases, with 24 bases between. In the authors' methods: Amplification from reference gene primers served as the basis for estimated nucleated cell counts. Here immunoSEQ multiplex PCR was the method, and the copy in TCRdb shows in-frame clones only, minus some. The DNA was the basis for D and trimming; V, J and clone size are from that table. The data hold 210,000 or so clones, with around 89% observed a single time. Sequencing was performed on peripheral blood. This chain joins TRBV6-6 and TRBJ1-6; D perhaps matches TRBD1 (5 bases). This sequence was found in a woman aged 40 to 50 with acute or convalescent COVID-19. The CDR3 protein is CASSRATGTVMISYNSPLHF. The CDR3 DNA reads TGTGCCAGCAGCCGAGCTACAGGAACCGTAATGATCTCCTATAATTCACCCCTCCACTTT.